The 21 T cell receptor beta chains listed next were all sequenced from one sample in a study of blood T cell repertoires in COVID-19. The data were produced by immunoSEQ multiplex PCR, yet TCRdb's version contains in-frame clones alone and is incomplete. The table lists over 200,000 clones, around 80% of them singletons. Sequenced sample: peripheral blood. The receptors here all came from an elderly woman with COVID-19, enrolled during active disease.

Comments on this clone: This sample also contains other DNA sequences that code for the same CDR3. The V gene is TRBV7-2, the J gene TRBJ1-5; D is unresolved. V lost 5 bases and J 7 bases, leaving 9 bases between the germline ends. Germline loops: CDR1 SGHTA, CDR2 FQGNSA. The CDR3 totals 12 residues. CDR3 loop: CASSLGGQPQHF. The DNA for the CDR3 is TGTGCCAGCAGCCTCGGAGGGCAGCCCCAGCATTTT.

The table lists this clone with a count of one. The chain employs TRBV18 and TRBJ2-1; 7 bases are shared with TRBD2. This CDR3 contains 12 residues. Germline loops: CDR1 KGHSH, CDR2 LQKENI. J lost 8 bases, V lost 2 bases, and 0 bases had no gene match. CDR3 nucleotides: TGTGCCAGCTCACCAGCGGGGGATGAGCAGTTCTTC. Residues: CASSPAGDEQFF. Together with reference TRBV18 and TRBJ2-1, the CDR3 gives the full variable domain: NAGVMQNPRHLVRRRGQEARLRCSPMKGHSHVYWYRQLPEEGLKFMVYLQKENIIDESGMPKERFSAEFPKEGPSILRIQQVVRGDSAAYFCASSPAGDEQFFGPGTRLTVL.

This clone has just one count. The J gene is TRBJ2-1, the V gene TRBV9, with D perhaps matching TRBD2 (6 bases). V was pared by 3 bases and J by 4 bases, with 11 bases between. This CDR3 has 14 residues. Germline CDR1 is SGDLS and CDR2 is YYNGEE. The CDR3 sequence: CASSAEGWYNEQFF. CDR3 nucleotide sequence: TGTGCCAGCAGCGCGGAGGGGTGGTACAATGAGCAGTTCTTC.

This clone was detected only once. The chain carries TRBV9 and TRBJ2-6; TRBD2 matches at 10 bases. The junction had 2 bases not matched to a gene; V was cut back by 0 bases and J by 2 bases. From germline, CDR1 is SGDLS and CDR2 YYNGEE. The CDR3 has 17 amino acids. This CDR3 is CASSVVSGGAGANVLTF. The CDR3 nucleotides read TGTGCCAGCAGCGTAGTCAGCGGGGGGGCTGGGGCCAACGTCCTGACTTTC.

A single count supports this clone. This rearrangement joins TRBV19 to TRBJ1-5; the match to TRBD1 covers 7 bases. CDR1 and CDR2 from the germline V gene are LNHDA and SQIVND (reference sequence). Losses at the gene ends were 5 bases for V and 7 bases for J; bases not matched to a gene: 8. CDR3 size: 14 residues. CDR3 sequence: CASSSPGQSQPQHF. The CDR3 DNA is TGTGCCAGTAGTTCTCCGGGACAGAGCCAGCCCCAGCATTTT.

CDR3 nucleotide sequence: TGTGCCAGCAGCGACAGGGCCTCTGGAAACACCATATATTTT. It codes for CASSDRASGNTIYF. The chain carries TRBV9 and TRBJ1-3; possible D gene TRBD1, 6 bases. V was clipped by 3 bases and J by 0 bases, with 7 bases between them. The germline V gene has CDR1 SGDLS and CDR2 YYNGEE. The CDR3 runs to 14 residues.

The J gene is TRBJ2-1, the V gene TRBV5-6, with TRBD1 identical over 8 bases. V gave up 1 base and J gave up 6 bases; unmatched junction bases: 9. The CDR3 length is 16 residues. Germline CDR1 is SGHDT and CDR2 is YYEEEE. The DNA of the CDR3 is TGTGCCAGCAGCTTGTCCGGAACAGGGGGTGGCAATGAGCAGTTCTTC. This translates into CASSLSGTGGGNEQFF.

The genes are TRBV11-3 and TRBJ2-5; D gene uncertain. CDR1 and CDR2 from the germline V gene are SGHNT and YENEEA. The CDR3 loop spans 14 amino acids. Trimming pared 1 base from V and 1 base from J, leaving 7 bases between. Here the CDR3 DNA reads TGTGCCAGCAGCTTAGGAGGAGCCCAAGAGACCCAGTACTTC. Translated, it gives CASSLGGAQETQYF.

The chain combines TRBV19 with TRBJ1-5; TRBD1 aligns across 8 bases. This CDR3 is 16 amino acids long. Germline V gives CDR1 LNHDA, CDR2 SQIVND (reference sequence). The trim removed 5 bases at V and 3 bases at J, leaving 9 bases unmatched. The CDR3 DNA is TGTGCCAGTAGTTCAGCCGACAGGGGCTTCAATCAGCCCCAGCATTTT. It specifies CASSSADRGFNQPQHF.

This chain joins TRBV5-1 and TRBJ2-5; TRBD2 might be the D (5 bases). Germline V gene sequence: CDR1 SGHRS, CDR2 YFSETQ. V dropped 3 bases and J dropped 2 bases, with 11 bases sitting between them. The CDR3 loop spans 14 amino acids. CDR3 sequence: CASSWRSIQETQYF. The CDR3 nucleotides read TGCGCCAGCAGCTGGAGGTCAATACAAGAGACCCAGTACTTC. Full variable domain (remainder filled in from reference TRBV5-1 and TRBJ2-5): KAGVTQTPRYLIKTRGQQVTLSCSPISGHRSVSWYQQTPGQGLQFLFEYFSETQRNKGNFPGRFSGRQFSNSRSEMNVSTLELGDSALYLCASSWRSIQETQYFGPGTRLLVL.

This clone is a singleton in its sample. The chain joins TRBV12-3 or TRBV12-4 to TRBJ1-2; TRBD1 aligns across 7 bases. The V gene end was trimmed by 6 bases and the J gene end by 7 bases; junction bases not matched to a gene: 8. The CDR3 extends over 13 amino acids. CDR3 loop: CASSFDRELGYTF. The CDR3 bases are TGTGCCAGCAGCTTTGACAGGGAACTTGGCTACACCTTC.

The V gene is TRBV6-2 or TRBV6-3, the J gene TRBJ2-5; 7 nucleotides line up with TRBD2. This CDR3 is built from 16 residues. V gave up 4 bases and J gave up 7 bases; unmatched junction bases: 15. CDR1 is MNHEY and CDR2 is SVGEGT in the germline V gene. The chain's CDR3 is CASSLRGNLRGGTQYF. The CDR3 bases are TGTGCCAGCAGTTTGCGAGGGAACCTTCGCGGGGGGACCCAGTACTTC.

The rearrangement uses TRBV14 and TRBJ1-5; D gene uncertain. Germline CDR1 reads SGHDN; CDR2 reads FVKESK. The CDR3 loop spans 13 amino acids. Trimming removed 3 bases from V and 1 base from J, with 4 bases in between. CDR3 coding DNA: TGTGCCAGCAGCCAGGCCAGCAATCAGCCCCAGCATTTT. It specifies CASSQASNQPQHF.

CDR3: CASSLATGRTEAFF. The CDR3 DNA follows: TGTGCCAGCAGCTTAGCGACAGGTCGGACTGAAGCTTTCTTT. The rearrangement joins TRBV7-8 to TRBJ1-1; a possible D gene is TRBD1 (6 bases). V was shortened by 0 bases and J by 5 bases, with 10 bases between the two germline ends. Looked up from germline, CDR1 is SGHVS and CDR2 is FQNEAQ. The CDR3 runs 14 residues.

The V and J genes are TRBV5-6 and TRBJ2-4, with 7 positions matching TRBD2. Germline V CDR1 and CDR2: SGHDT, YYEEEE. The CDR3 is 15 amino acids. V shed 0 bases, J shed 1 base, and the junction held 1 base outside the gene matches. CDR3 in DNA: TGTGCCAGCAGCTTGGCCGGGGGGGCCAAAAACATTCAGTACTTC. Its protein is CASSLAGGAKNIQYF. Filled out from reference TRBV5-6 and TRBJ2-4, the complete variable domain reads DAGVTQSPTHLIKTRGQQVTLRCSPKSGHDTVSWYQQALGQGPQFIFQYYEEEERQRGNFPDRFSGHQFPNYSSELNVNALLLGDSALYLCASSLAGGAKNIQYFGAGTRLSVL.

In this sample, this clone turned up once. The V gene is TRBV29-1, the J gene TRBJ2-7, with 7 bases aligning to TRBD1. V lost 4 bases and J lost 2; bases outside the gene matches: 2. Germline V gene sequence: CDR1 SQVTM, CDR2 ANQGSEA. There are 12 residues in the CDR3. CDR3: CSVGDRAYEQYF. CDR3 nucleotides: TGCAGCGTTGGGGACAGAGCCTACGAGCAGTACTTC.

The gene calls are TRBV9 and TRBJ2-1, with D possibly TRBD2 on 6 matching bases. CDR1 is SGDLS and CDR2 is YYNGEE in the germline V gene. Trimming cost V 0 bases and J 3 bases, with 10 bases left between them. The CDR3 spans 15 residues. CDR3 sequence: CASSVGGGVYNEQFF. CDR3 bases: TGTGCCAGCAGCGTAGGTGGAGGGGTCTACAATGAGCAGTTCTTC.

The V gene is TRBV11-3, the J gene TRBJ2-1; D is possibly TRBD2 (5 bases). CDR1 SGHNT and CDR2 YENEEA come from the germline V gene. Between the trimmed V and J ends, which lost 2 bases and 4 bases, there was a span of 18 bases. This CDR3 is 17 amino acids long. The CDR3 is CASSLWRPGDSYNEQFF. CDR3 DNA sequence: TGTGCCAGCAGCTTATGGAGGCCAGGAGATTCATACAATGAGCAGTTCTTC.

This chain connects TRBV19 to TRBJ2-1; D is undetermined. The CDR3 totals 15 residues. Germline CDR1 is LNHDA and CDR2 is SQIVND (reference sequence). V shed 3 bases and J shed 0 bases, with 9 bases lying between them. CDR3 loop: CASSMASSSYNEQFF. CDR3 in DNA: TGTGCCAGTAGTATGGCTTCCAGCTCCTACAATGAGCAGTTCTTC.

The chain uses TRBV3-1 (or the pseudogene TRBV3-2) and TRBJ1-1; 10 bases agree with TRBD1. This CDR3 has 15 residues. Germline V CDR1 and CDR2: LGHDT, YNNKEL (reference sequence). With 4 bases clipped from V and 5 bases from J, the junction kept 7 bases outside the gene matches. The CDR3, as DNA: TGTGCCAGCAGCCTCCTAGGGACAGGGGTAACTGAAGCTTTCTTT. Amino acids: CASSLLGTGVTEAFF.

The V and J genes are TRBV10-3 and TRBJ1-2, with D perhaps matching TRBD1 (6 bases). With 3 bases removed from V and 12 bases from J, the gap between germline ends came to 17 bases. The CDR3 extends over 13 amino acids. In germline, CDR1 is ENHRY, CDR2 SYGVKD. The CDR3 here is CAISENTGTWNTF. CDR3 coding DNA: TGTGCCATCAGTGAAAACACAGGGACCTGGAACACCTTC.